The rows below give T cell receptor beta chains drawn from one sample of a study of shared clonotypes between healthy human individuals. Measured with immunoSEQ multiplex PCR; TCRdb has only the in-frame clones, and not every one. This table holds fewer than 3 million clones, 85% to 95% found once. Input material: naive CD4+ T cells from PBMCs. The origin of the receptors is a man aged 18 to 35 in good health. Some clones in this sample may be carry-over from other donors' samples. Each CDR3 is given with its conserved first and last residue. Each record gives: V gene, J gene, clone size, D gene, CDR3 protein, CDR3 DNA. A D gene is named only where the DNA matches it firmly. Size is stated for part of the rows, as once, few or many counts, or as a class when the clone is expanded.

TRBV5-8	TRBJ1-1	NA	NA	CASSTLGVLDTEAFF	TGTGCCAGCTCGACCCTAGGGGTTCTAGACACTGAAGCTTTCTTT
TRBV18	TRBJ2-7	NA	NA	CASSPSGVDEQYF	TGTGCCAGCTCACCATCGGGGGTCGACGAGCAGTACTTC
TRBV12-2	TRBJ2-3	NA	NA	CASRLLAITDTQYF	TGTGCAAGTCGCTTGCTAGCGATCACAGATACGCAGTATTTT
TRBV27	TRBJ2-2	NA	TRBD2	CASSLEPGGPGELFF	TGTGCCAGCAGTTTGGAGCCGGGAGGTCCCGGGGAGCTGTTTTTT
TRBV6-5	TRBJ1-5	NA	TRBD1	CASRQGAGQPQHF	TGTGCCAGCAGACAGGGGGCCGGTCAGCCCCAGCATTTT
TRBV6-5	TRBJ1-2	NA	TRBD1	CASSPNRGPNYGYTF	TGTGCCAGCAGTCCCAACAGGGGGCCGAACTATGGCTACACCTTC
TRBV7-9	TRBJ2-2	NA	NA	CASSLSTLDGELFF	TGTGCCAGCAGCCTTTCCACACTGGACGGGGAGCTGTTTTTT
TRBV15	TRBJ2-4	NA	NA	CATRNREITDIQYF	TGTGCCACCAGGAACCGGGAAATAACGGACATTCAGTACTTC
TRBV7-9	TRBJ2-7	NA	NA	CASSLGRLKDSSYEQYF	TGTGCCAGCAGCTTAGGGAGGTTGAAGGACAGCTCCTACGAGCAGTACTTC
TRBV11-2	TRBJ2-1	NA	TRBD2	CASRLAGEVYNEQFF	TGTGCCAGCAGGCTAGCGGGAGAGGTCTACAATGAGCAGTTCTTC
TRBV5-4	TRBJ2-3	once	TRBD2	CASSPGGGADTQYF	TGTGCCAGCAGCCCGGGGGGAGGGGCAGATACGCAGTATTTT
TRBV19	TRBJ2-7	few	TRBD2	CASKLAASSYEQYF	TGTGCCAGTAAACTAGCGGCGAGCTCCTACGAGCAGTACTTC
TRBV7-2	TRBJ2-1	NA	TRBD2	CASSLPHGTSGANEQFF	TGTGCCAGCAGCCTACCCCACGGGACTAGCGGGGCCAATGAGCAGTTCTTC
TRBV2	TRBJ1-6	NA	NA	CASSAEALNSPLHF	TGTGCCAGCAGTGCCGAGGCCTTGAATTCACCCCTCCACTTT
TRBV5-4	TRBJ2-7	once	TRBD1	CASSKGTGGPYEQYF	TGTGCCAGCAGCAAGGGGACAGGGGGCCCCTACGAGCAGTACTTC
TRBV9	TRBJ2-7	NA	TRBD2	CASSGSSGGPYEQYF	TGTGCCAGCAGCGGGTCTAGCGGAGGGCCCTACGAGCAGTACTTC
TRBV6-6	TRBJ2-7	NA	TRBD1	CASSRGQGNPYEQYF	TGTGCCAGCAGTCGCGGACAGGGGAATCCCTACGAGCAGTACTTC
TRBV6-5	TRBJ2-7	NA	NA	CASSYKPGGSYEQYF	TGTGCCAGCAGTTACAAGCCGGGCGGATCCTACGAGCAGTACTTC
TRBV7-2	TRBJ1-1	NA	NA	CASSFSPGLEAFF	TGTGCCAGCAGCTTTTCACCCGGGTTGGAAGCTTTCTTT